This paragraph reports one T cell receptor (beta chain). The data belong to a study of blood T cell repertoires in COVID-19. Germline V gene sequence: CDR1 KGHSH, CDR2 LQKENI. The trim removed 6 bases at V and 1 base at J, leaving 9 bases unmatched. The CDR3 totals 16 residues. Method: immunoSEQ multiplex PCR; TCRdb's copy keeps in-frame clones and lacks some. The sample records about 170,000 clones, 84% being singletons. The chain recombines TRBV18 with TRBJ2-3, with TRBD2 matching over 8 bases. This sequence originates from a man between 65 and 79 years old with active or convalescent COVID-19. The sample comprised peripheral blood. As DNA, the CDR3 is TGTGCCAGCTCTAGAGGCTCTAGCGGGCGCACAGATACGCAGTATTTT. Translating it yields CASSRGSSGRTDTQYF.